This TCR beta chain was observed in a study of cytotoxic CD8 clonotypes in ibrutinib-treated CLL (dated by TCRdb to 2020 to 2022). Study-level background: The cohort had 11 relapsed/refractory and roughly 15 treatment-naive patients; 17 were IGHV unmutated. Partial responses were observed in about 24 patients and complete responses in 2; after a median follow-up of roughly 72 months, remission was maintained in approximately 14 patients and progression was observed in some twelve. Every remission and progressive disease sample was obtained while ibrutinib was still being received by the patients. On average, each sample had 255,043 productive templates and more than 75,000 productive rearrangements. Response samples were taken after a median of roughly eleven months on treatment, ranging from roughly 6 to 36 months. Of the 85 to 90 participants in the trial, 26 had longitudinal samples available. Cryopreserved peripheral blood mononuclear cells were obtained before treatment, at response, and at either sustained remission or disease progression.

On this clone itself: What this receptor recognizes is not known. No per-base quality is available; no much larger clone lies one base away.

From the cysteine through the phenylalanine, the CDR3 covers 15 amino acids. CDR3 DNA is the only sequence kept; it has 45 bases, read in frame from the first base. The germline V gene provides CDR1 ENHRY and CDR2 SYGVKD. The V and J ends are trimmed by 7 bases and 2 bases, leaving 15 bases between them. What the study reported, not specific to this receptor: Baseline clonality exceeded that of age-matched healthy donors and correlated strongly with circulating CD8+ T-cell counts. Sampling times were not matched between sustained-remission and progressing patients, and lymph node repertoires were not studied. Clonality increased at ibrutinib response, stayed stable in sustained remission, and fell back toward baseline at progression. Public clonotypes were rare and either shrank or stayed stable during treatment, and the rise in clonality at ibrutinib response reflected expansion of private clonotypes.

The goal of deep resolution MiSeq sequencing was a depth between 1 in 1 million and 1 in 200,000 T cells, and coverage averaged 10x per clonotype. The immunoSEQ hsTCRB Kit was used to generate the TCR beta libraries. Under the source paper's analysis protocol: The data were analyzed with ImmunoSEQ Analyzer and ImmunoSEQ Data Assistant, and V, D and J gene assignments followed IMGT definitions. Clonality was computed as one minus normalized Shannon entropy of productive rearrangement frequencies, ranging from 0 to 1. Only overrepresented clonotypes making up at least 0.05% of the repertoire of each patient were included in the public clonotype analysis. Repertoires from some twelve age-matched healthy donors in immuneACCESS were used as clonality controls. The clones in this table, taken by TCRdb from immuneACCESS, are in-frame only. Not every clone is retained; where verified, under half of the shortfall comes from an unresolved V gene, and the cause of the rest is unknown. The V and J calls and clone size were taken over from that table, and D and trimming were inferred from the DNA. Counted in this sample were 150,000 to 200,000 clones; 81% of them appeared once. Around 2.1% of the sample is in the top ten clones.

The time point label here, explained by the study, means: 12 months on ibrutinib. For TCR beta library preparation, about 2 micrograms of genomic DNA was extracted from cryopreserved PBMCs. High-throughput TCR beta sequencing was performed on longitudinal blood samples from CLL patients receiving ibrutinib monotherapy. The patients took part in an open-label, single-center phase 2 trial of ibrutinib monotherapy. The receptor's source is a human donor with chronic lymphocytic leukemia. The sequence links TRBV10-3 to TRBJ1-3; a tentative D call is TRBD1 (5 bases match). The sample consisted of PBMCs, taken after 12 months of ibrutinib treatment. The DNA sequence is TGTGCCATCAAGGGGAATAGGACGACTGGAAACACCATATATTTT. It is translated as CAIKGNRTTGNTIYF.